Below, one T cell receptor (beta chain) is given with its context. This CDR3 contains 16 residues. The germline gives CDR1 GTSNPN, CDR2 SVGIG (reference sequence). V shed 5 bases and J 5 bases; nucleotides not matched to a gene: 11. These data belong to a study of OX40 agonist ivuxolimab in advanced cancers. Study as a whole: Hepatocellular carcinoma, melanoma, renal cell or head and neck cancer occurred in dose-escalation patients.

Here immunoSEQ multiplex PCR was the method, and the copy in TCRdb shows in-frame clones only, minus some. The sample has 62,000 or so clones, about 90% seen once; the top ten hold 5.2%. The receptor comes from an adult with an advanced solid tumor such as melanoma, head and neck, liver or kidney cancer. Specimen: CD4+ or CD8+ T cells sorted from blood, collected in a trial of the OX40 agonist ivuxolimab. V usage is TRBV30 and J usage is TRBJ1-4, with TRBD1 matching over 10 bases. CDR3 nucleotides: TGTGCCTGGCTCCCCCCCCCGGGACAGGGGAATGAAAAACTGTTTTTT. This codes for CAWLPPPGQGNEKLFF. Looking up the rest from reference TRBV30 and TRBJ1-4 gives the full variable domain: SQTIHQWPATLVQPVGSPLSLECTVEGTSNPNLYWYRQAAGRGLQLLFYSVGIGQISSEVPQNLSASRPQDRQFILSSKKLLLSDSGFYLCAWLPPPGQGNEKLFFGSGTQLSVL.